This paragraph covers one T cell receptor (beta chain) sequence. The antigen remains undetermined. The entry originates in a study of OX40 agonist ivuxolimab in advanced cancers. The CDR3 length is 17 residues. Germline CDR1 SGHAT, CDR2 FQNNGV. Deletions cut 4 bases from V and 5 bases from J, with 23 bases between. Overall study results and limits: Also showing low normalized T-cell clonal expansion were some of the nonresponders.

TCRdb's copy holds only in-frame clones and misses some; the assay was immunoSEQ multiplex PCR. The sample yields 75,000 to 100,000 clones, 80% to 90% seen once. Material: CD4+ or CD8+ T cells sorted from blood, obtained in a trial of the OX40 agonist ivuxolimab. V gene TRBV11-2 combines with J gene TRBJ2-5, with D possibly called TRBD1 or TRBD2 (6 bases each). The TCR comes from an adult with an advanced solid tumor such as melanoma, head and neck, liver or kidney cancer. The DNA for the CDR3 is TGTGCCAGCAGCTGGGACCGGTTGAGGGGGGCCGGGGAGACCCAGTACTTC. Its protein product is CASSWDRLRGAGETQYF. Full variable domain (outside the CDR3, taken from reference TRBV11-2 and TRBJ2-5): EAGVAQSPRYKIIEKRQSVAFWCNPISGHATLYWYQQILGQGPKLLIQFQNNGVVDDSQLPKDRFSAERLKGVDSTLKIQPAKLEDSAVYLCASSWDRLRGAGETQYFGPGTRLLVL.